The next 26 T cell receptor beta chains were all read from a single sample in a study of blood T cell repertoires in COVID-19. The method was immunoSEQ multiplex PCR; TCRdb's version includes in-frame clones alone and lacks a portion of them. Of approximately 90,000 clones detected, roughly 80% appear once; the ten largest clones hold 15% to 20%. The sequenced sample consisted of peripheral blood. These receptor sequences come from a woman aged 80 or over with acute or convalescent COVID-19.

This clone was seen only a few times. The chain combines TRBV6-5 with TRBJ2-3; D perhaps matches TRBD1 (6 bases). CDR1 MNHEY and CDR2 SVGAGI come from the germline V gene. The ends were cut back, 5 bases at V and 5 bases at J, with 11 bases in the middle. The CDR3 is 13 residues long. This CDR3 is CASSRDKVDTQYF. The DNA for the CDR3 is TGTGCCAGCAGTAGGGACAAGGTAGATACGCAGTATTTT.

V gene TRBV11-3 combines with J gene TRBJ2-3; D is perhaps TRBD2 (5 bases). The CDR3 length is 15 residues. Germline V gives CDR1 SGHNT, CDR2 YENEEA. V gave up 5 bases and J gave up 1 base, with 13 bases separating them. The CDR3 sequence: CASSRTPGGTDTQYF. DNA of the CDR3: TGTGCCAGCAGCCGGACTCCCGGGGGCACAGATACGCAGTATTTT.

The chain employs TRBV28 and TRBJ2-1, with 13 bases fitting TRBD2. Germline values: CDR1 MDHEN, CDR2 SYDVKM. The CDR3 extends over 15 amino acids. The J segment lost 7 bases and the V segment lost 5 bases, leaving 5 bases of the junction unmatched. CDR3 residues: CASSPGLAGVNEQFF. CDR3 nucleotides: TGTGCCAGCAGTCCCGGACTAGCGGGAGTTAATGAGCAGTTCTTC.

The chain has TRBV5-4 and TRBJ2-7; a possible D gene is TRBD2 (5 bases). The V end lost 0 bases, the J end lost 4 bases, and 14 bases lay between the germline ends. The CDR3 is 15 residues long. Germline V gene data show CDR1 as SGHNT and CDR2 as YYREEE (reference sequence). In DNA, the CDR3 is TGTGCCAGCAGCTTGGGTTCCTCTAGCCTGTACGAGCAGTACTTC. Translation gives CASSLGSSSLYEQYF.

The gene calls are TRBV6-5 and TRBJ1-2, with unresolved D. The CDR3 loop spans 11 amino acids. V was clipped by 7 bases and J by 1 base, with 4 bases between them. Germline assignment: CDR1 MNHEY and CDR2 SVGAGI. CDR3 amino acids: CASTGNYGYTF. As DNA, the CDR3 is TGTGCCAGCACGGGTAACTATGGCTACACCTTC.

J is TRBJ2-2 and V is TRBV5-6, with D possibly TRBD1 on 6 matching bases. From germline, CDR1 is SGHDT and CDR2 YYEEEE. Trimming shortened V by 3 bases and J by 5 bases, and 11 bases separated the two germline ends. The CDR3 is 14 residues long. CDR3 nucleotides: TGTGCCAGCAGCTGGGCAGGGGTTACCGGGGAGCTGTTTTTT. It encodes CASSWAGVTGELFF.

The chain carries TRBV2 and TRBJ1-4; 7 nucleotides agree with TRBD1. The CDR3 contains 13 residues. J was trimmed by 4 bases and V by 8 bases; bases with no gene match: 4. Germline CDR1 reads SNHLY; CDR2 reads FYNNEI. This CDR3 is CASGGTVNEKLFF. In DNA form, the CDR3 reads TGTGCCAGCGGGGGGACAGTTAATGAAAAACTGTTTTTT.

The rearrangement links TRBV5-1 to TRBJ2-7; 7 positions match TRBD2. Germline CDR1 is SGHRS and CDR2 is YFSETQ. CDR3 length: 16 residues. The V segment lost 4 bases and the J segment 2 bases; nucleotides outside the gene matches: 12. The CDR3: CASSRGGMTGTYEQYF. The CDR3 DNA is TGCGCCAGCAGCAGGGGAGGGATGACGGGAACCTACGAGCAGTACTTC.

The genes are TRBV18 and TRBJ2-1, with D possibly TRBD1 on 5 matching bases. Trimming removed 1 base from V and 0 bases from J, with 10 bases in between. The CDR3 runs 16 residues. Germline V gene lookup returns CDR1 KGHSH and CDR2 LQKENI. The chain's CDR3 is CASSPQGRVSYNEQFF. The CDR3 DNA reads TGTGCCAGCTCACCACAGGGGCGCGTCTCCTACAATGAGCAGTTCTTC.

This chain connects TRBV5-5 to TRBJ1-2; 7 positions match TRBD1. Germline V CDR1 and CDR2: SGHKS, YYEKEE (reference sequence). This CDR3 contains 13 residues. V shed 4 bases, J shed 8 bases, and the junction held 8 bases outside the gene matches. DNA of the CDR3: TGTGCCAGCAGCGCTACAGGGGACGCAGGCTACACCTTC. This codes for CASSATGDAGYTF.

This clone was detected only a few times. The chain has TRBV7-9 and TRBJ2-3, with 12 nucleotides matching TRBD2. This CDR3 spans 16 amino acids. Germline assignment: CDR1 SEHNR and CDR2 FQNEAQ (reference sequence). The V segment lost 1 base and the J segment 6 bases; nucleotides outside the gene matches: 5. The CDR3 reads CASSLVLAGGMDTQYF. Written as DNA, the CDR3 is TGTGCCAGCAGCTTAGTTCTAGCGGGAGGGATGGATACGCAGTATTTT.

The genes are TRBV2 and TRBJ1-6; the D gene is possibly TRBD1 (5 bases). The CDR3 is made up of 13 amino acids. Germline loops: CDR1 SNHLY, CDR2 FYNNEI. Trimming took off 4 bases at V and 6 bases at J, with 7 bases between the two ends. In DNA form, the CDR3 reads TGTGCCAGCAGTGCACAGGTTAATTCACCCCTCCACTTT. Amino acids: CASSAQVNSPLHF.

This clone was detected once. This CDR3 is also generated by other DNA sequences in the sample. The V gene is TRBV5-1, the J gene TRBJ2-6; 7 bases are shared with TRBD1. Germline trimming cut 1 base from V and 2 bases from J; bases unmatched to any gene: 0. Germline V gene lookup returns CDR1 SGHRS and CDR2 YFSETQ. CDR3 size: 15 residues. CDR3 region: CASSLTGAGANVLTF. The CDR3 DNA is TGCGCCAGCAGCTTGACAGGGGCTGGGGCCAACGTCCTGACTTTC.

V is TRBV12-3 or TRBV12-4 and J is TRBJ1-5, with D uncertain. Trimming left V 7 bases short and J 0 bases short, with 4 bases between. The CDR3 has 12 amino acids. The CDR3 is CASTFSNQPQHF. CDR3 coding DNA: TGTGCCAGCACCTTTAGCAATCAGCCCCAGCATTTT.

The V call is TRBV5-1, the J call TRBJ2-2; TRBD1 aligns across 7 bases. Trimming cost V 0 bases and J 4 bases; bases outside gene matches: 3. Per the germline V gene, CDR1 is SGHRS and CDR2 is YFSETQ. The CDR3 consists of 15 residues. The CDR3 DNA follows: TGCGCCAGCAGCTTGGAGACAGGGACCACCGGGGAGCTGTTTTTT. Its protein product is CASSLETGTTGELFF.

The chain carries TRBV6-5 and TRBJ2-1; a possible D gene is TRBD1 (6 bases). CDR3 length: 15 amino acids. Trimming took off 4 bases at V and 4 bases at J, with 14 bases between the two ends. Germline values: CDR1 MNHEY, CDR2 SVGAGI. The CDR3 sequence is CASSSTGTKYNEQFF. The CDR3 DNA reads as TGTGCCAGCAGTTCAACAGGGACGAAGTACAATGAGCAGTTCTTC.

The CDR3 coding sequence is TGCGCCAGCAGCTTGGGGCCAGTAAGTCAGCCCCAGCATTTT. This encodes CASSLGPVSQPQHF. The chain employs TRBV5-1 and TRBJ1-5; D call uncertain. Germline assignment: CDR1 SGHRS and CDR2 YFSETQ. V lost 0 bases, J lost 6 bases, and 10 bases lay in between. The CDR3 has 14 residues.

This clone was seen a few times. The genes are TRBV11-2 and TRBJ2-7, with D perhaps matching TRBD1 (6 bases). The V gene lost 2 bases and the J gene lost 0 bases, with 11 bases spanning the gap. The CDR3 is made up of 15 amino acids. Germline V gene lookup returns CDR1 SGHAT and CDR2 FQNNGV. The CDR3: CASSLIVRGSYEQYF. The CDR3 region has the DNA TGTGCCAGCAGCTTAATCGTCAGGGGCTCCTACGAGCAGTACTTC.

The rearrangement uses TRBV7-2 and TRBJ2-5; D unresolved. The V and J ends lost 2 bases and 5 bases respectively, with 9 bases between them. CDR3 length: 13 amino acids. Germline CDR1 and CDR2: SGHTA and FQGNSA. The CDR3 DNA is TGTGCCAGCAGCTTATACCAGGTGGAGACCCAGTACTTC. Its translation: CASSLYQVETQYF. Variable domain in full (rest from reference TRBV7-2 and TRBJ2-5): GAGVSQSPSNKVTEKGKDVELRCDPISGHTALYWYRQSLGQGLEFLIYFQGNSAPDKSGLPSDRFSAERTGGSVSTLTIQRTQQEDSAVYLCASSLYQVETQYFGPGTRLLVL.

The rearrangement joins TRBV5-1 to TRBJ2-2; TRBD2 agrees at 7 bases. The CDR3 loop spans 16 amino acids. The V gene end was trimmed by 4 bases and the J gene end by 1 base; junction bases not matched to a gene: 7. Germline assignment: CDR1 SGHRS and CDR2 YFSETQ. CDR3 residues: CASSPHAGENTGELFF. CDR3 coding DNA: TGCGCCAGCAGCCCCCACGCGGGGGAGAACACCGGGGAGCTGTTTTTT.

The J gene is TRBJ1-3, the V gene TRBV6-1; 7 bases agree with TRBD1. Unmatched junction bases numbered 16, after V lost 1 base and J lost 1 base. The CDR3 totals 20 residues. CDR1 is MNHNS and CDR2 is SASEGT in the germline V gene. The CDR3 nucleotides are TGTGCCAGCAGTGAAGTACTGGTCCCAGGGGGACTGGAGTCTGGAAACACCATATATTTT. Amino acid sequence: CASSEVLVPGGLESGNTIYF.

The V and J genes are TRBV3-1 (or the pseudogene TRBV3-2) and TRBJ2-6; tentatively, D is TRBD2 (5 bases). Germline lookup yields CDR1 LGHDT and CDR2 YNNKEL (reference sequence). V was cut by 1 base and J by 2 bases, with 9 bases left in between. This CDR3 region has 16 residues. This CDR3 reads CASSQVLGAGANVLTF. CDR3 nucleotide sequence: TGTGCCAGCAGCCAAGTCCTCGGGGCTGGGGCCAACGTCCTGACTTTC.

The CDR3: CASSYTGNEQYF. The CDR3 region has the DNA TGTGCCAGCAGTTACACAGGGAACGAGCAGTACTTC. V is TRBV6-5 and J is TRBJ2-7, with D maybe TRBD1 (6 bases). V was clipped by 2 bases and J by 5 bases, with 7 bases between them. There are 12 residues in the CDR3. The germline V gene encodes CDR1 MNHEY and CDR2 SVGAGI.

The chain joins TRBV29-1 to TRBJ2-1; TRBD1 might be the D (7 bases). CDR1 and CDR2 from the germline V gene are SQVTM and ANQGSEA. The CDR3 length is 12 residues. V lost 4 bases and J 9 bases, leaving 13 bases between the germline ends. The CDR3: CSVGQGGGEQFF. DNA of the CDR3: TGCAGCGTTGGCCAGGGGGGCGGTGAGCAGTTCTTC.

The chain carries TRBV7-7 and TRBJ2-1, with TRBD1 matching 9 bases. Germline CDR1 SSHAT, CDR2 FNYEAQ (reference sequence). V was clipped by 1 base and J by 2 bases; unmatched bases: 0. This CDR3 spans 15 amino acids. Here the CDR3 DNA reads TGTGCCAGCAGCTTAGACAGGGGGCCCTACAATGAGCAGTTCTTC. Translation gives CASSLDRGPYNEQFF.

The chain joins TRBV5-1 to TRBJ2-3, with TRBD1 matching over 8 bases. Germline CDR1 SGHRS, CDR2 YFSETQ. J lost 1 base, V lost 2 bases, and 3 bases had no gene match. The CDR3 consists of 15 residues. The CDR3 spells CASSFGGQGTDTQYF. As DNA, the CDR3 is TGCGCCAGCAGCTTCGGGGGACAGGGCACAGATACGCAGTATTTT.